This TCR beta chain came from a study of blood T cell repertoires in COVID-19. Overall study context: Samples representing acute and convalescent COVID-19 were sourced from the United States, Italy and Spain.

Those who participated ranged in age from roughly 18 to 100 years and resided in approximately 23 US areas. Two negative PCRs, clearance, or symptom resolution were required of recovered Cohort 3 donors. Method: immunoSEQ multiplex PCR; TCRdb's copy keeps in-frame clones and lacks some. The table has a few hundred thousand clones, about 90% seen once. The specimen sequenced was PBMCs or T cells enriched from blood (not recorded which). This clonotype was sampled from a woman aged 25-40 years who had recovered from COVID-19.

For the CDR3, the DNA is TGTGCCAGCAGTTACTCCAGCCTCGAGGGCTATGGCTACACCTTC. Translation gives CASSYSSLEGYGYTF. The gene calls are TRBV6-5 and TRBJ1-2; D unclear. Per the germline V gene, CDR1 is MNHEY and CDR2 is SVGAGI. The CDR3 length is 15 residues. Trimming took 0 bases from V and 4 from J, leaving 12 bases between them.